One and the same sample provided the 29 T cell receptor beta chains below, sequenced in a study of T cell responses to AZD1222 COVID-19 vaccine. Profiling relied on immunoSEQ multiplex PCR, and the TCRdb table lists in-frame clones only, not all of them. This repertoire shows over 110,000 clones, 85% to 95% found once; its top ten account for over 8.5%. Sequences were derived from peripheral blood, sampled 28 days after the second AZD1222 dose. The origin of the receptors is an adult who received the AZD1222 COVID-19 vaccine.

V usage is TRBV19 and J usage is TRBJ1-2; 7 bases are shared with TRBD1. CDR3 length equals 14 residues. Trimming removed 4 bases from V and 6 bases from J; junction bases left unmatched: 8. Per germline, CDR1 LNHDA and CDR2 SQIVND (reference sequence). The CDR3 loop reads CASSRRGLGNGYTF. The CDR3, as DNA: TGTGCCAGTAGTAGAAGGGGGCTTGGAAATGGCTACACCTTC.

The V gene is TRBV19, the J gene TRBJ2-2, with 9 bases that match TRBD1. The germline CDR1 and CDR2 sequences are LNHDA and SQIVND (reference sequence). V lost 9 bases and J lost 1; bases outside the gene matches: 12. CDR3 length equals 17 residues. In DNA form, the CDR3 reads TGTGCCAGCAACCAGGACAGGGGCCGTCGGAACACCGGGGAGCTGTTTTTT. Translated, it gives CASNQDRGRRNTGELFF.

This rearrangement joins TRBV5-1 to TRBJ2-1, with D unclear. V was shortened by 0 bases and J by 0 bases, with 10 bases between the two germline ends. The CDR3 runs 16 residues. The germline V gene has CDR1 SGHRS and CDR2 YFSETQ. The CDR3 protein is CASSLDVASSYNEQFF. Written as DNA, the CDR3 is TGCGCCAGCAGCTTGGATGTGGCAAGCTCCTACAATGAGCAGTTCTTC.

V usage is TRBV19 and J usage is TRBJ1-1; D is unresolved. The V gene's germline CDR1 is LNHDA and CDR2 SQIVND (reference sequence). The CDR3 spans 17 residues. V was shortened by 6 bases and J by 6 bases, with 26 bases between the two germline ends. This CDR3 is CASSTRRGRSFLAEAFF. Written as DNA, the CDR3 is TGTGCCAGTAGCACTAGAAGAGGGAGGTCCTTTTTGGCTGAAGCTTTCTTT.

The chain links TRBV6-2 or TRBV6-3 to TRBJ2-7, with unresolved D. This CDR3 spans 15 amino acids. V was pared by 5 bases and J by 3 bases, with 17 bases between. Per germline, CDR1 MNHEY and CDR2 SVGEGT. The CDR3: CASSAPRRTRYEQYV. The CDR3 coding sequence is TGTGCCAGCAGTGCCCCGAGGCGCACACGCTACGAGCAGTACGTC.

V gene TRBV4-2 combines with J gene TRBJ2-7; D possibly uses TRBD1 or TRBD2 (5 bases each). Trimming took 1 base from V and 1 from J, leaving 11 bases between them. There are 15 residues in the CDR3. Germline CDR1 and CDR2: LGHNA and YNFKEQ. The CDR3 sequence: CASSQAGTPSYEQYF. DNA of the CDR3: TGTGCCAGCAGCCAAGCCGGGACCCCGTCCTACGAGCAGTACTTC.

This sequence joins TRBV4-1 and TRBJ1-1, with D unclear. This CDR3 comprises 16 residues. V lost 2 bases and J 1 base, leaving 14 bases between the germline ends. The germline V gene encodes CDR1 MGHRA and CDR2 YSYEKL. CDR3 coding DNA: TGCGCCAGCAGCCAAACCGTTTTGATACCGAACACTGAAGCTTTCTTT. Its protein product is CASSQTVLIPNTEAFF.

The V and J genes are TRBV7-2 and TRBJ2-5; 15 nucleotides line up with TRBD2. V lost 5 bases and J lost 5; bases outside the gene matches: 15. The germline V gene encodes CDR1 SGHTA and CDR2 FQGNSA. The CDR3 covers 19 residues. CDR3 nucleotides: TGTGCCAGCAGCGCCGCGGGGACTAGCGGGAGGCCGGGGTTGGAGACCCAGTACTTC. It is translated as CASSAAGTSGRPGLETQYF. The variable domain in full, with the rest retrieved from reference TRBV7-2 and TRBJ2-5, is GAGVSQSPSNKVTEKGKDVELRCDPISGHTALYWYRQSLGQGLEFLIYFQGNSAPDKSGLPSDRFSAERTGGSVSTLTIQRTQQEDSAVYLCASSAAGTSGRPGLETQYFGPGTRLLVL.

The chain uses TRBV10-3 and TRBJ1-2, with unresolved D. Germline V CDR1 and CDR2: ENHRY, SYGVKD. Trimming took off 6 bases at V and 2 bases at J, with 10 bases between the two ends. The CDR3 totals 13 residues. DNA of the CDR3: TGTGCCATCAGGAAGGATATCAACTATGGCTACACCTTC. It yields the protein CAIRKDINYGYTF.

The CDR3 region has the DNA TGCGCCAGCAGCTTGGACGGGGGGACCCGGGCTATGAGTGGCACCTTC. This gives the protein CASSLDGGTRAMSGTF. V usage is TRBV5-1 and J usage is TRBJ1-2; D perhaps matches TRBD1 (5 bases). There are 16 residues in the CDR3. The V and J ends lost 0 bases and 13 bases respectively, with 25 bases between them. Germline CDR1 and CDR2: SGHRS and YFSETQ.

The gene calls are TRBV5-6 and TRBJ1-1; D not resolved. The CDR3 is 14 amino acids. In germline, CDR1 is SGHDT, CDR2 YYEEEE. V lost 6 bases and J 5 bases, leaving 17 bases between the germline ends. The CDR3 bases are TGTGCCAGCACCTCACTGGTAGGAGGGACTGAAGCTTTCTTT. This codes for CASTSLVGGTEAFF.

This rearrangement joins TRBV28 to TRBJ2-1; D might be TRBD2 (6 bases). The V end was cut by 6 bases, the J end by 4 bases, with 22 bases between. Germline CDR1 and CDR2: MDHEN and SYDVKM. The CDR3 has 17 residues. This CDR3 is CASSSSVGSAGYNEQFF. The CDR3 nucleotides are TGTGCCAGCAGCTCCAGTGTGGGATCCGCGGGGTACAATGAGCAGTTCTTC.

This clone was seen once. V and J are TRBV11-2 and TRBJ2-1; D is uncertain. Trimming pared 4 bases from V and 5 bases from J, leaving 12 bases between. This CDR3 has 14 residues. Germline lookup yields CDR1 SGHAT and CDR2 FQNNGV. This CDR3 is CASSSGPKNNEQFF. DNA for the CDR3: TGTGCCAGCAGCTCCGGACCGAAGAACAATGAGCAGTTCTTC.

This chain uses TRBV11-3 with TRBJ2-1; D unresolved. The V and J ends lost 5 bases and 9 bases respectively, with 17 bases between them. The germline V gene has CDR1 SGHNT and CDR2 YENEEA. The CDR3 loop spans 14 amino acids. Here the CDR3 reads CASSPSQTQAEQFF. Here the CDR3 DNA reads TGTGCCAGCAGCCCCTCTCAAACGCAGGCTGAGCAGTTCTTC.

The CDR3 region has the DNA TGTGCCTGGAGCGACAGGGTTCGACAGCCCCAGCATTTT. It codes for CAWSDRVRQPQHF. The chain joins TRBV30 to TRBJ1-5; TRBD1 aligns across 7 bases. From germline, CDR1 is GTSNPN and CDR2 SVGIG (reference sequence). The junction had 6 bases not matched to a gene; V was cut back by 3 bases and J by 7 bases. The CDR3 loop spans 13 amino acids.

The chain combines TRBV18 with TRBJ1-2; tentatively, D is TRBD1 (5 bases). This CDR3 is built from 11 residues. Germline assignment: CDR1 KGHSH and CDR2 LQKENI. The V end lost 3 bases, the J end lost 10 bases, and 9 bases lay between the germline ends. The CDR3 spells CASSPGDPYTF. The CDR3 DNA reads as TGTGCCAGCTCACCGGGGGACCCCTACACCTTC.

J is TRBJ1-2 and V is TRBV11-2; perhaps TRBD1 as D (6 bases). CDR3 length: 16 residues. V dropped 1 base and J dropped 6 bases, with 18 bases sitting between them. CDR1 SGHAT and CDR2 FQNNGV come from the germline V gene. CDR3 residues: CASSLAGRGKGNGYTF. The CDR3 DNA sequence: TGTGCCAGCAGCTTAGCGGGGAGGGGGAAGGGAAATGGCTACACCTTC.

The chain combines TRBV21-1 with TRBJ1-3. TRBV21-1 is flagged as a pseudogene. There are 14 residues in the CDR3. In DNA, the CDR3 is TGTGCCAGCAGCATGGGGGTCGGTTGGGACACCATATATTTT. Its protein product is CASSMGVGWDTIYF.

This chain uses TRBV3-1 (or the pseudogene TRBV3-2) with TRBJ1-1; unclear D gene. CDR3 length: 16 amino acids. Germline lookup yields CDR1 LGHDT and CDR2 YNNKEL (reference sequence). V was shortened by 4 bases and J by 3 bases, with 18 bases between the two germline ends. The CDR3 nucleotides read TGTGCCAGCAGCCCCCTCAGTAGCGGGCTCGACACTGAAGCTTTCTTT. This gives the protein CASSPLSSGLDTEAFF.

The chain has TRBV25-1 and TRBJ1-6; D remains unclear. V was pared by 3 bases and J by 4 bases, with 7 bases between. The CDR3 covers 14 residues. Germline V gene data show CDR1 as MGHDK and CDR2 as SYGVNS. In nucleotides, the CDR3 is TGTGCCAGCAGTGACATGGGGTATAATTCACCCCTCCACTTT. Amino acid sequence: CASSDMGYNSPLHF. The whole variable domain, filled in from reference TRBV25-1 and TRBJ1-6, reads EADIYQTPRYLVIGTGKKITLECSQTMGHDKMYWYQQDPGMELHLIHYSYGVNSTEKGDLSSESTVSRIRTEHFPLTLESARPSHTSQYLCASSDMGYNSPLHFGNGTRLTVT.

The chain recombines TRBV11-2 with TRBJ1-2; D possibly corresponds to TRBD1 (5 bases). The CDR3 is 14 residues long. V gave up 5 bases and J gave up 5 bases, with 15 bases separating them. Germline values: CDR1 SGHAT, CDR2 FQNNGV. The CDR3 sequence is CASSNIRDRYGYTF. Written as DNA, the CDR3 is TGTGCCAGCAGCAATATCCGGGACCGGTATGGCTACACCTTC.

This chain links TRBV4-3 with TRBJ2-1; D is tentatively TRBD1 or TRBD2 (5 bases each). Germline V gene lookup returns CDR1 LGHNA and CDR2 YSLEER. Trimming took off 4 bases at V and 9 bases at J, with 16 bases between the two ends. This CDR3 has 14 amino acids. The CDR3: CASSPHYSGTEQFF. CDR3 DNA sequence: TGCGCCAGCAGCCCGCACTACTCAGGGACTGAGCAGTTCTTC.

In its sample, this clone was seen once. The rearrangement joins TRBV5-1 to TRBJ1-3; perhaps TRBD1 as D (5 bases). Trimming took 4 bases from V and 1 from J, leaving 9 bases between them. Germline-derived CDR1 and CDR2 are SGHRS and YFSETQ. This CDR3 spans 14 amino acids. For the CDR3, the DNA is TGCGCCAGCAGCCTTACAGGATCTGGAAACACCATATATTTT. It codes for CASSLTGSGNTIYF. Based on the CDR3 plus reference TRBV5-1 and TRBJ1-3, the full variable domain is KAGVTQTPRYLIKTRGQQVTLSCSPISGHRSVSWYQQTPGQGLQFLFEYFSETQRNKGNFPGRFSGRQFSNSRSEMNVSTLELGDSALYLCASSLTGSGNTIYFGEGSWLTVV.

V and J are TRBV7-2 and TRBJ1-2, with a tentative D call TRBD1 (6 bases). Per the germline V gene, CDR1 is SGHTA and CDR2 is FQGNSA. The V gene lost 7 bases and the J gene lost 8 bases, with 20 bases spanning the gap. The CDR3 runs 14 residues. The CDR3 region has the DNA TGTGCCAGCACCCCTCTAGTTCGGGGGGGCGGCTACACCTTC. This encodes CASTPLVRGGGYTF. The complete variable domain, with remaining parts taken from reference TRBV7-2 and TRBJ1-2, reads GAGVSQSPSNKVTEKGKDVELRCDPISGHTALYWYRQSLGQGLEFLIYFQGNSAPDKSGLPSDRFSAERTGGSVSTLTIQRTQQEDSAVYLCASTPLVRGGGYTFGSGTRLTVV.

The rearrangement links TRBV5-6 to TRBJ1-1; 7 bases are shared with TRBD1. Germline-derived CDR1 and CDR2 are SGHDT and YYEEEE. The CDR3 runs 15 residues. After removal of 5 bases from V and 3 bases from J, the junction contained 10 bases not matched to a gene. The CDR3 nucleotides read TGTGCCAGCAGTTGGGCGTCAGACAGGGACACTGAAGCTTTCTTT. It codes for CASSWASDRDTEAFF. The variable domain in full, with the rest retrieved from reference TRBV5-6 and TRBJ1-1, is DAGVTQSPTHLIKTRGQQVTLRCSPKSGHDTVSWYQQALGQGPQFIFQYYEEEERQRGNFPDRFSGHQFPNYSSELNVNALLLGDSALYLCASSWASDRDTEAFFGQGTRLTVV.

The rearrangement links TRBV28 to TRBJ1-5; TRBD1 is a possible D gene (5 bases). Germline CDR1 and CDR2: MDHEN and SYDVKM. The CDR3 has 15 residues. V was shortened by 4 bases and J by 5 bases, with 15 bases between the two germline ends. The CDR3 region has the DNA TGTGCCAGCAGTTCCCCTGGGGGGAAACATCAGCCCCAGCATTTT. Its protein is CASSSPGGKHQPQHF.

The V and J genes are TRBV27 and TRBJ1-1, with D maybe TRBD1 (5 bases). The germline V gene has CDR1 MNHEY and CDR2 SMNVEV (reference sequence). V was trimmed by 5 bases and J by 4 bases, leaving 14 bases between them. The CDR3 loop spans 14 amino acids. CDR3 region: CASSLHPGSTEAFF. Written as DNA, the CDR3 is TGTGCCAGCAGTCTCCATCCAGGGAGCACTGAAGCTTTCTTT.

The genes are TRBV28 and TRBJ2-7; 8 nucleotides match TRBD1. Germline V lookup: CDR1 MDHEN, CDR2 SYDVKM. The CDR3 is 13 amino acids. V shed 6 bases, J shed 2 bases, and the junction held 3 bases outside the gene matches. The CDR3 spells CASRPQGAYEQYF. The CDR3, as DNA: TGTGCCAGCAGGCCACAGGGGGCCTACGAGCAGTACTTC.

The rearrangement uses TRBV10-3 and TRBJ1-1; a possible D gene is TRBD1 (5 bases). Trimming removed 3 bases at V and 0 bases at J, with 11 bases between. The CDR3 is 15 residues long. In germline, CDR1 is ENHRY, CDR2 SYGVKD. CDR3 region: CAISETGSMNTEAFF. CDR3 nucleotides: TGTGCCATCAGTGAAACAGGCTCGATGAACACTGAAGCTTTCTTT.